A single sample is the source of the 20 T cell receptor beta chains below, sequenced in a study of blood T cell repertoires in COVID-19. TCRdb's copy holds only in-frame clones and misses some; the assay was immunoSEQ multiplex PCR. The sample has a few hundred thousand clones, around nine tenths seen once; the top ten hold under 15%. Sequences were obtained from peripheral blood. The source is a woman aged 60-75 years with acute or convalescent COVID-19.

The rearrangement uses TRBV6-1 and TRBJ1-5, with D maybe TRBD1 (5 bases). Germline V lookup: CDR1 MNHNS, CDR2 SASEGT. Trimming took off 2 bases at V and 0 bases at J, with 11 bases between the two ends. The CDR3 is 16 residues long. The CDR3: CASSERWRGSNQPQHF. CDR3 nucleotides: TGTGCCAGCAGTGAAAGGTGGAGGGGTAGCAATCAGCCCCAGCATTTT.

The rearrangement uses TRBV30 and TRBJ2-5, with a tentative D call TRBD2 (5 bases). V lost 8 bases and J lost 3, with 10 bases in between. The CDR3 sequence is 11 residues long. Germline-derived CDR1 and CDR2 are GTSNPN and SVGIG (reference sequence). The CDR3 loop reads CAGDYKETQYF. The CDR3 coding sequence is TGTGCCGGTGACTATAAAGAGACCCAGTACTTC.

The rearrangement joins TRBV5-1 to TRBJ2-7, with 7 bases matching TRBD1. The CDR3 has 14 amino acids. Germline V lookup: CDR1 SGHRS, CDR2 YFSETQ. Trimming removed 1 base from V and 3 bases from J; junction bases left unmatched: 4. CDR3 protein: CASSLRGLIYEQYF. DNA for the CDR3: TGCGCCAGCAGCTTGAGGGGGCTCATCTACGAGCAGTACTTC.

The chain links TRBV28 to TRBJ2-2, with D possibly matching TRBD2 (7 bases). V lost 9 bases and J 5 bases, leaving 10 bases between the germline ends. The CDR3 extends over 12 amino acids. Germline V gene sequence: CDR1 MDHEN, CDR2 SYDVKM. The CDR3 DNA reads TGTGCCAGTGAGGGGGGGACCGGGGAGCTGTTTTTT. It encodes CASEGGTGELFF.

The genes are TRBV18 and TRBJ1-3, with a possible D match to TRBD1 (6 bases). The CDR3 is 17 residues long. CDR1 is KGHSH and CDR2 is LQKENI in the germline V gene. V was shortened by 6 bases and J by 0 bases, with 18 bases between the two germline ends. CDR3 coding DNA: TGTGCCAGCTCCCCTTCTTGGGCGGACAGCTCTGGAAACACCATATATTTT. Its protein is CASSPSWADSSGNTIYF.

This chain connects TRBV5-1 to TRBJ2-1; D remains ambiguous. The germline gives CDR1 SGHRS, CDR2 YFSETQ. Trimming took off 2 bases at V and 6 bases at J, with 3 bases between the two ends. The CDR3 covers 11 residues. The CDR3 sequence is CASSFINEQFF. In nucleotides, the CDR3 is TGCGCCAGCAGCTTTATCAATGAGCAGTTCTTC.

CDR3 bases: TGCGCCAGCAGCTCCGGACAGGACTGGGGCTACACCTTC. Encoded protein: CASSSGQDWGYTF. The J gene is TRBJ1-2, the V gene TRBV5-1; 7 nucleotides align to TRBD1. The CDR3 has 13 residues. Trimming cost V 3 bases and J 8 bases; bases outside gene matches: 7. Germline CDR1 is SGHRS and CDR2 is YFSETQ. The complete variable domain, with remaining parts taken from reference TRBV5-1 and TRBJ1-2, reads KAGVTQTPRYLIKTRGQQVTLSCSPISGHRSVSWYQQTPGQGLQFLFEYFSETQRNKGNFPGRFSGRQFSNSRSEMNVSTLELGDSALYLCASSSGQDWGYTFGSGTRLTVV.

The V and J genes are TRBV5-5 and TRBJ2-2, with 8 bases fitting TRBD1. This CDR3 comprises 17 residues. Per the germline V gene, CDR1 is SGHKS and CDR2 is YYEKEE (reference sequence). Trimming at V came to 3 bases and at J to 7 bases, leaving 14 bases not matched to a gene. The CDR3 DNA reads as TGTGCCAGCAGCTCTGACAGGGGTTCTAGGGGTATCGGGGAGCTGTTTTTT. This sequence encodes CASSSDRGSRGIGELFF.

The gene calls are TRBV10-3 and TRBJ1-5; D ambiguous. Trimming took off 7 bases at V and 0 bases at J, with 7 bases between the two ends. Germline V lookup: CDR1 ENHRY, CDR2 SYGVKD. This CDR3 spans 13 amino acids. CDR3 in DNA: TGTGCCATCAATGACAATAGCAATCAGCCCCAGCATTTT. This translates into CAINDNSNQPQHF.

This clone was seen just once. The chain recombines TRBV6-2 or TRBV6-3 with TRBJ2-3, with TRBD2 matching over 14 bases. The germline CDR1 and CDR2 sequences are MNHEY and SVGEGT. CDR3 length: 17 residues. The trim removed 2 bases at V and 5 bases at J, leaving 6 bases unmatched. In DNA, the CDR3 is TGTGCCAGCAGTTACCCGACTAGCGGGGGGGCTAGAGATACGCAGTATTTT. It yields the protein CASSYPTSGGARDTQYF.

The rearrangement joins TRBV7-2 to TRBJ1-2, with 10 bases that match TRBD1. The CDR3 length is 14 residues. Germline V gene data show CDR1 as SGHTA and CDR2 as FQGNSA. Unmatched junction bases numbered 6, after V lost 6 bases and J lost 5 bases. CDR3 protein: CASSRTGGVYGYTF. CDR3 sequence (DNA): TGTGCCAGCAGTCGGACAGGGGGTGTATATGGCTACACCTTC.

As concerns this clone: The conserved phenylalanine or tryptophan normally closing the CDR3 is absent here, so this likely arose from a read error. V is TRBV27 and J is TRBJ2-7, with 7 bases aligning to TRBD2. Germline V gene lookup returns CDR1 MNHEY and CDR2 SMNVEV (reference sequence). CDR3 size: 11 residues. The CDR3 sequence: CGAGVSYEQYL. CDR3 DNA: TGTGGGGCGGGAGTTTCGTACGAGCAGTACCTC.

The rearrangement links TRBV7-8 to TRBJ2-1, with a possible D match to TRBD1 (6 bases). The CDR3 is 16 residues long. The germline V gene encodes CDR1 SGHVS and CDR2 FQNEAQ. V lost 3 bases to trimming and J lost 0 bases, with 12 bases between them. DNA of the CDR3: TGTGCCAGCAGCTTCAGGGGACCAAGCTCCTACAATGAGCAGTTCTTC. Translating it yields CASSFRGPSSYNEQFF.

J is TRBJ1-4 and V is TRBV6-1; 9 bases fit TRBD1. With V trimmed by 6 bases and J by 7 bases, 3 bases remained unmatched. Germline CDR1 and CDR2: MNHNS and SASEGT. There are 13 residues in the CDR3. CDR3 sequence reads: CASRRQGGEKLFF. The CDR3, as DNA: TGTGCCAGCAGGCGACAGGGGGGTGAAAAACTGTTTTTT.

A few counts support this clone. J is TRBJ2-7 and V is TRBV5-3, with D possibly TRBD1 on 6 matching bases. Being an ORF, TRBV5-3 has a function that is uncertain. The CDR3 is 15 amino acids. The V end lost 1 base, the J end lost 2 bases, and 13 bases lay between the germline ends. CDR3 coding DNA: TGTGCCAGAAGCTTGTGGGACAAGACCCCCTACGAGCAGTACTTC. Its protein is CARSLWDKTPYEQYF.

The chain combines TRBV29-1 with TRBJ1-1, with 11 bases aligning to TRBD1. Germline V CDR1 and CDR2: SQVTM, ANQGSEA. CDR3 length: 15 residues. Trimming at V came to 4 bases and at J to 1 base, leaving 5 bases not matched to a gene. The DNA of the CDR3 is TGCAGCGTTGTAGGACAGGGGGCGGCGAACACTGAAGCTTTCTTT. Encoded protein: CSVVGQGAANTEAFF.

A word on this clone: At one end the junction does not follow the germline gene, possibly because of a read error. The V gene is TRBV7-2, the J gene TRBJ2-1; 11 bases line up with TRBD2. The CDR3 spans 16 residues. Germline V gene data show CDR1 as SGHTA and CDR2 as FQGNSA. The CDR3 spells CASSLVWTSGYNEQFF. Here the CDR3 DNA reads TGTGCCAGCAGCTTAGTTTGGACTAGCGGGTACAATGAGCAATTCTTC. Looking up the rest from reference TRBV7-2 and TRBJ2-1 gives the full variable domain: GAGVSQSPSNKVTEKGKDVELRCDPISGHTALYWYRQSLGQGLEFLIYFQGNSAPDKSGLPSDRFSAERTGGSVSTLTIQRTQQEDSAVYLCASSLVWTSGYNEQFFGPGTRLTVL.

CDR3 region: CASSAGTGRTNEKLFF. For the CDR3, the DNA is TGTGCCAGCAGCGCCGGGACAGGGAGGACTAATGAAAAACTGTTTTTT. This sequence joins TRBV9 and TRBJ1-4; 9 bases align to TRBD1. Looked up from germline, CDR1 is SGDLS and CDR2 is YYNGEE. The CDR3 extends over 16 amino acids. The J segment lost 2 bases and the V segment lost 3 bases, leaving 5 bases of the junction unmatched.

The chain combines TRBV28 with TRBJ2-2; TRBD1 is a possible D gene (5 bases). Trimming took off 3 bases at V and 3 bases at J, with 11 bases between the two ends. Germline lookup yields CDR1 MDHEN and CDR2 SYDVKM. The CDR3 extends over 15 amino acids. In DNA, the CDR3 is TGTGCCAGCAGTTTGGCAGACAGAGACACCGGGGAGCTGTTTTTT. Translating it yields CASSLADRDTGELFF.

The CDR3 spells CASSLSGGQETQYF. Here the CDR3 DNA reads TGTGCCAGCAGCTTATCTGGCGGACAAGAGACCCAGTACTTC. V and J are TRBV7-2 and TRBJ2-5; D unclear. The CDR3 consists of 14 residues. V was pared by 2 bases and J by 2 bases, with 9 bases between. CDR1 and CDR2 from the germline V gene are SGHTA and FQGNSA.